This T cell receptor (beta chain) was documented in a study of graft-versus-host responses after intestinal transplantation. The overall study: Among the recipients, transplants were multivisceral, liver-intestinal, or isolated intestinal. For approximately three years after anti-thymocyte globulin induction, all recipients took tacrolimus and steroids.

Whole-study findings and limits: Some patients had graft-donor T cell macrochimerism. In their allografts, the ratios of graft-versus-host to host-versus-graft T cell clones were high. Maximum circulating GvH clone levels tracked with early post-transplant HvG decreases.

The protocol was immunoSEQ multiplex PCR, while the TCRdb copy is restricted to in-frame clones and leaves out a portion. The table has some 40,000 clones, about 90% seen once. Processing of graft tissue released intraepithelial and lamina propria lymphocytes. About this clone: What it binds is unknown.

The germline V gene has CDR1 LGHNA and CDR2 YNFKEQ. V shed 6 bases and J shed 6 bases, with 12 bases lying between them. CDR3 size: 13 residues. This specimen consisted of ileum tissue, obtained 200 to 210 days after intestinal transplant. V usage is TRBV4-2 and J usage is TRBJ1-5; possibly TRBD1 for D (5 bases). This receptor was obtained from a human patient who received an intestinal transplant, so some T cells may come from the graft donor. This chain's CDR3 is CASSKTDGQPQHF. For the CDR3, the DNA is TGTGCCAGCAGTAAGACAGACGGTCAGCCCCAGCATTTT.